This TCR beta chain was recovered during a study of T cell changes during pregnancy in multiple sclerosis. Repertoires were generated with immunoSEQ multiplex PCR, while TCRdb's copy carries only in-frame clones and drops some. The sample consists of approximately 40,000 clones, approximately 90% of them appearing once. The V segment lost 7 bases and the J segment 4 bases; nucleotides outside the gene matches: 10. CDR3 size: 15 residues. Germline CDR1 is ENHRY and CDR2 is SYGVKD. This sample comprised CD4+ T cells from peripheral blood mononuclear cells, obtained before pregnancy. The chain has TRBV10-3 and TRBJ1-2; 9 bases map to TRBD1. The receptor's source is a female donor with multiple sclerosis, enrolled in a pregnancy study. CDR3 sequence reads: CAITPLTGGGYGYTF. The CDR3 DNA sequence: TGTGCCATCACCCCCTTAACAGGGGGCGGCTATGGCTACACCTTC.